This T cell receptor beta chain was sequenced in a study of T cell responses to AZD1222 COVID-19 vaccine. TCRdb's table, derived via immunoSEQ multiplex PCR, lists solely in-frame clones and lacks some. The sample has some 69,000 clones; 65% to 90% are singletons. Trimming removed 4 bases from V and 0 bases from J, with 11 bases in between. CDR3 length: 15 residues. CDR1 is LGHDT, CDR2 YNNKEL, per germline (reference sequence). The J gene is TRBJ2-3, the V gene TRBV3-1 (or the pseudogene TRBV3-2); weak D call: TRBD2 (5 bases). This receptor was taken from an adult in good health. Material: peripheral blood, obtained on day 0 of AZD1222 vaccination. CDR3 DNA: TGTGCCAGCAGCCCTCCCCGGAGGAGCACAGATACGCAGTATTTT. This codes for CASSPPRRSTDTQYF.